This TCR beta chain originates from a study of blood T cells in healthy people across ages. The study, taken as a whole, reports: Nothing was known about donor CMV status, and this possibly confounded expanded clonotype changes. Estimated diversity, derived from one million T cells, was regarded as an underestimate. Naive CD4+ cell counts and diversity both ran higher in long-lived than in aged donors.

This clonotype was detected only a few times. Its target is unknown. Alongside a J-beta primer mix, a sample-barcoded 5' primer served in a second PCR lasting about 7 to 11 cycles. TCRdb reprocessed the 5' RACE reads with MiXCR, giving one entry per CDR3 protein. The sample lists approximately 1,000,000 distinct CDR3 sequences; more than 30% were seen once. CDR3 length: 15 amino acids. Germline V gives CDR1 LGHNA, CDR2 YNFKEQ. Unmatched junction bases numbered 5, after V lost 1 base and J lost 5 bases. Each individual donor underwent a draw of ten milliliters of peripheral blood. The specimen sequenced was blood. This clonotype was sampled from a man between 18 and 35 years old in good health. The chain uses TRBV4-2 and TRBJ2-1, with 7 bases that match TRBD2. The CDR3 nucleotides are TGTGCCAGCAGCCAAGGTGGGGGGGAACACAATGAGCAGTTCTTC. As protein: CASSQGGGEHNEQFF.